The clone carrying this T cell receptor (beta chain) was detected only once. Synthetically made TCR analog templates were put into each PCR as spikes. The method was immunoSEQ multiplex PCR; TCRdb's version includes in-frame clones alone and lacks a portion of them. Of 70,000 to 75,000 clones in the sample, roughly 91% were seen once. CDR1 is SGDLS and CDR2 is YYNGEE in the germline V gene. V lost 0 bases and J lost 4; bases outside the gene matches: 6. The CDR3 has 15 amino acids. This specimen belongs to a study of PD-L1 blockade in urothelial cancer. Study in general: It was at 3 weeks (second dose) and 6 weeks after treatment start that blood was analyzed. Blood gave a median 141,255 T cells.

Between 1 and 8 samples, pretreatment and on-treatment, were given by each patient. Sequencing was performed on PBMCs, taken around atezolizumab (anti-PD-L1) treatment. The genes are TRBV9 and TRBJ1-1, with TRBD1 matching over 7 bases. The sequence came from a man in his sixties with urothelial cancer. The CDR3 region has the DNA TGTGCCAGCAGCGTAGATTTTACAGGGGTCACTGAAGCTTTCTTT. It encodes CASSVDFTGVTEAFF.